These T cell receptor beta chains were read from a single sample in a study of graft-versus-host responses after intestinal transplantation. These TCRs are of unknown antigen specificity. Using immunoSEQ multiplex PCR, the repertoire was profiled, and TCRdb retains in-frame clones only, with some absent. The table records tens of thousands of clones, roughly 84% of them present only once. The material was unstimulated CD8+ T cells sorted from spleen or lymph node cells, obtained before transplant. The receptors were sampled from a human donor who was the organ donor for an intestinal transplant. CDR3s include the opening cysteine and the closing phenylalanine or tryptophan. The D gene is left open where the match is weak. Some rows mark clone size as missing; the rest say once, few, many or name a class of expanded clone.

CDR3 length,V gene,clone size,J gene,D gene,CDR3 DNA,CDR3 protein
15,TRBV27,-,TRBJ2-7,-,TGTGCCAGCAGTTTGGGGGTCCCGATCTCCTACGAGCAGTACTTC,CASSLGVPISYEQYF
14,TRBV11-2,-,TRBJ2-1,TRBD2,TGTGCCAGCAGCTCCCCGACTAGCGGGGGGGAGCAGTTCTTC,CASSSPTSGGEQFF
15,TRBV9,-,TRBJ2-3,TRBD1,TGTGCCAGCAGGGGGGACAGGGGTAACGCAGATACGCAGTATTTT,CASRGDRGNADTQYF
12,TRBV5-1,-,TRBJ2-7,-,TGCGCCAGCAGCTTGGGGGACTACGAGCAGTACTTC,CASSLGDYEQYF
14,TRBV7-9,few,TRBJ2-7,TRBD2,TGTGCCAGCAGCTTCGGACTAGCGGGGGGCGAGCAGTACTTC,CASSFGLAGGEQYF
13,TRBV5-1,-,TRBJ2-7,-,TGCGCCAGCAGCTTGGGTCTCTCGGGGAGGCAGTACTTC,CASSLGLSGRQYF
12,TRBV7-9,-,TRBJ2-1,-,TGTGCCAGCAGTCCAGAGACTAATGAGCAGTTCTTC,CASSPETNEQFF
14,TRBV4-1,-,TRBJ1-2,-,TGCGCCAGCAGCCAACGACCTTGGGGGGATGGCTACACCTTC,CASSQRPWGDGYTF
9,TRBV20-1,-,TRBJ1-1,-,TGCACGACGGGAACTGAAGCTTTCTTT,CTTGTEAFF
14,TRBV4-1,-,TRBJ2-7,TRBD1,TGCGCCAGCAGCCAAGGACAGGGGGCTTACGAGCAGTACTTC,CASSQGQGAYEQYF
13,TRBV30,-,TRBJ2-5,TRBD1,TGTGCCTGGAGTGCACAGGGGCGGGAGACCCAGTACTTC,CAWSAQGRETQYF
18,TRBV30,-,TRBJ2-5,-,TGTGCCTGGAGTGCGGAATTACCTAGACGGGCCCCCGCAGAGACCCAGTACTTC,CAWSAELPRRAPAETQYF
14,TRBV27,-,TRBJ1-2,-,TGTGCCAGCAAGTTAGGGGACATAACAAGTGGCTACACCTTC,CASKLGDITSGYTF
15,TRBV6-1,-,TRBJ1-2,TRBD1,TGTGCCAGCAGTGAACGGGGACAGGGTTACTATGGCTACACCTTC,CASSERGQGYYGYTF
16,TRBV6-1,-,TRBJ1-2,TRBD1,TGTGCCAGCGGTGGGACAGGGGGCCTCCTACGTTTAGGCTACGCCTTC,CASGGTGGLLRLGYAF
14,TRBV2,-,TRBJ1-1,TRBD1,TGTGCCAGCAGTGAGGGACAGGGAGCCACTGAAGCTTTCTTT,CASSEGQGATEAFF
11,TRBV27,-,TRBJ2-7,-,TGTGCCAGCAGTTCCAACTACGAGCAGTACTTC,CASSSNYEQYF
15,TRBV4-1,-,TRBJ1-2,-,TGCGCCAGCAGCCAAGACGGAACAGGGTTGAATGGCTACACCTTC,CASSQDGTGLNGYTF
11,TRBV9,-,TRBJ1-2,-,TGTGCCAGCAGCTTTGGCTATGGCTACACCTTC,CASSFGYGYTF
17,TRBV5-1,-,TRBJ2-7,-,TGCGCCAGCAGCTTGGATGGACCCTTTAAGCCGCGCCTAAGGCAGTACTTC,CASSLDGPFKPRLRQYF
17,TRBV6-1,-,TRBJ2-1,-,TGTGCCAGCAGTGAAGCAGTGCGACTGGACCTTTACAATGAGCAGTTCTTC,CASSEAVRLDLYNEQFF
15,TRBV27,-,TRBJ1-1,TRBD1,TGTGCCAGCAGTCCCGGACAGGATTGGAACACTGAAGCTTTCTTT,CASSPGQDWNTEAFF
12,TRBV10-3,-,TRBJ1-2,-,TGTGCCATCAGTGGCGGACAGTATGGCTACACCTTC,CAISGGQYGYTF
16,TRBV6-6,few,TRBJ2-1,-,TGTGCCAGCAGTTACGCATTGGCAGAGAGATACAATGAGCAGTTCTTC,CASSYALAERYNEQFF
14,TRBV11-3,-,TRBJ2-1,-,TGTGCCAGCAGCCGCGGGTACAGCGCGAATGAGCAGTTCTTC,CASSRGYSANEQFF
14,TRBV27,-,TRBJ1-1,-,TGTGCCAGCAGCCTACAGGGATTGTACACTGAAGCTTTCTTT,CASSLQGLYTEAFF
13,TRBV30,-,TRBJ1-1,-,TGTGCCTGGAGTGTACTTGGCAGGGAAGAAGCTTTCTTT,CAWSVLGREEAFF
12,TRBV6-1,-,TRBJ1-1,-,TGTGCCAGCAGGTACGAGATACCTGAAGCTTTCTTT,CASRYEIPEAFF
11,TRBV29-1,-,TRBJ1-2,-,TGCAGCGCAAATGCAGGGAGCGGCTACACCTTC,CSANAGSGYTF
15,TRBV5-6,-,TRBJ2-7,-,TGTGCCAGCAGCTTGGGGTTTGGCCCCCAGTACGAGCAGTACTTC,CASSLGFGPQYEQYF
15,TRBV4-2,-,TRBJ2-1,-,TGTGCCAGCAGCCATATCCAGGGTCCCATGAATGAGCAGTTCTTC,CASSHIQGPMNEQFF
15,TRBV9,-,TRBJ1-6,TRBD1,TGTGCCAGCAGCGCCCCACAGGGGGCGAATTCACCCCTCCACTTT,CASSAPQGANSPLHF
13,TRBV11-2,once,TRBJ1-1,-,TGTGCCAGTACCATATTCGTCGGGGCTGAAGCTTTCTTT,CASTIFVGAEAFF
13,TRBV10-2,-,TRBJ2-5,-,TGCGCCAGCAGTGAGTCGGACCCCGGGACCCAGTACTTC,CASSESDPGTQYF
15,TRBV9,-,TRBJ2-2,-,TGTGCCAGCAGCGACAGGTACTCGAACACCGGGGAGCTGTTTTTT,CASSDRYSNTGELFF
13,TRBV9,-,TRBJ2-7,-,TGTGCCAGCAGCCCCTCGACGGGGTACGAGCAGTACTTC,CASSPSTGYEQYF
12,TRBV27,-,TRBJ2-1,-,TGTGCCAGCAGATATGTATTAGGTGAGCAGTTCTTC,CASRYVLGEQFF
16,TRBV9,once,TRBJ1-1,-,TGTGCCAGCAGCGTAGCCCCTGGACAGAGGAACACTGAAGCTTTCTTT,CASSVAPGQRNTEAFF
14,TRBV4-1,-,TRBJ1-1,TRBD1,TGCGCCAGCAGCCACCGGAGGGGGCACACTGAAGCTTTCTTT,CASSHRRGHTEAFF
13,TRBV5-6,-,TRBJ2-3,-,TGTGCCAGCAGCTCTACTTATATAGATACGCAGTATTTT,CASSSTYIDTQYF
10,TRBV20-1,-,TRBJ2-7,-,TGCAGTGCTAGAGGGATAGAGCAGTACTTC,CSARGIEQYF
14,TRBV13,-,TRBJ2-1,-,TGTGCCAGCAGCTTAGTGACTAGAGGAAATGAGCAGTTCTTC,CASSLVTRGNEQFF
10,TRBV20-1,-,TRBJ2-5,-,TGCAGTGCTACCCTGGGGAGCCAGTACTTC,CSATLGSQYF
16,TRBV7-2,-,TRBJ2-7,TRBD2,TGTGCCAGCAGCCGACCTACTAGCGCCTACTCCTACGAGCAGTACTTC,CASSRPTSAYSYEQYF
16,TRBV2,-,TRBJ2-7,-,TGTGCCAGCACACTAACAGGGACCAGTTATTCCTACGAGCAGTACTTC,CASTLTGTSYSYEQYF
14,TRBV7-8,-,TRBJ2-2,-,TGTGCCAGCAGCTTAGTGGGGAACACCGGGGAGCTGTTTTTT,CASSLVGNTGELFF
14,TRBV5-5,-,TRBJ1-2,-,TGTGCCAGCAGCCAAATCGGGAGTAACTATGGCTACACCTTC,CASSQIGSNYGYTF